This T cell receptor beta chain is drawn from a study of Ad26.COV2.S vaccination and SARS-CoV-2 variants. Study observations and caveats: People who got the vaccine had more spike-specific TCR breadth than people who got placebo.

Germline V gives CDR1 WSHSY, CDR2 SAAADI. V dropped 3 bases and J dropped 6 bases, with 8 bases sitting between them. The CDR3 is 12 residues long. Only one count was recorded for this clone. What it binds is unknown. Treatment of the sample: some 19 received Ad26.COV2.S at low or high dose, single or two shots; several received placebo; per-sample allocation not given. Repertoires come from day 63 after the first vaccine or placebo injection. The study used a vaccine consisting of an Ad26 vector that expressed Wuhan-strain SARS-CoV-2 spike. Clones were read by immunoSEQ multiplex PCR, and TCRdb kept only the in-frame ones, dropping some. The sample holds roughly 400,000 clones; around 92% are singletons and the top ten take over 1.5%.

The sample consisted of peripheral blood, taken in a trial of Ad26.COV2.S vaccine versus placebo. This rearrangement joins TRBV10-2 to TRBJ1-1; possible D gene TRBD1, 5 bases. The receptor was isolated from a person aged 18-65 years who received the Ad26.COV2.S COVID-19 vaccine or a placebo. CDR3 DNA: TGCGCCAGCAGTGACCCAGGGTCTGAAGCTTTCTTT. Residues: CASSDPGSEAFF.